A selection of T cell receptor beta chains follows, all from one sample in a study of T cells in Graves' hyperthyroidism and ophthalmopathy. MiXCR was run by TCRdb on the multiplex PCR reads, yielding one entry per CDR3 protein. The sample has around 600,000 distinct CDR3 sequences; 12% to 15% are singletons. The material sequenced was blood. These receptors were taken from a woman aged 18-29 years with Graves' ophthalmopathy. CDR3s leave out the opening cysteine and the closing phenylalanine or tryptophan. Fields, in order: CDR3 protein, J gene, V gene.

ASSLVSRIRGQGYNTGELF	TRBJ2-2	TRBV11-2
ASSRSEGLAPDTQY	TRBJ2-3	TRBV5-4
ASSPGWGSGNTIY	TRBJ1-3	TRBV5-1
TTSDLLVDTQY	TRBJ2-3	TRBV24-1
ASSRDWDTEAF	TRBJ1-1	TRBV19
ASRSGLQTALPYEQY	TRBJ2-7	TRBV6-2/TRBV6-3
ASSYSTRVNEQY	TRBJ2-7	TRBV6-5
ASRRETAVNTEAF	TRBJ1-1	TRBV19
ASSYGTSGGSRTDTQY	TRBJ2-3	TRBV5-1
SAQREGGADTQY	TRBJ2-3	TRBV20-1
SARQTGAPEAF	TRBJ1-1	TRBV20-1
ASSLLQAPEAF	TRBJ1-1	TRBV28
AWSGTGRYEQY	TRBJ2-7	TRBV30
ASSYSSINQPQH	TRBJ1-5	TRBV6-2/TRBV6-3
ASSFWDGSYEQY	TRBJ2-7	TRBV7-9
ASSHLAGGFYNEQF	TRBJ2-1	TRBV3-1
ASSYSPIRVNYGYT	TRBJ1-2	TRBV6-5
AIGPEASNEQF	TRBJ2-1	TRBV10-3
ASSQSPGTSGDNEQF	TRBJ2-1	TRBV6-1
ASGLSARGELF	TRBJ2-2	TRBV28
ASSLQGPPANTGELF	TRBJ2-2	TRBV7-3
ASRQDLNQPQH	TRBJ1-5	TRBV18
ASRIDRGRRQPQH	TRBJ1-5	TRBV2
ASSSGQGDRQPQH	TRBJ1-5	TRBV7-3
ASSPAGGGYNEQF	TRBJ2-1	TRBV5-8
ASSFLNPYNEQF	TRBJ2-1	TRBV7-9
ASRNIAFSPYNEQF	TRBJ2-1	TRBV28
ASSGHRDKYQETQY	TRBJ2-5	TRBV2
ASRDDTNEKLF	TRBJ1-4	TRBV18
ASTPGRTEAF	TRBJ1-1	TRBV19
ASGKWFMANTGELF	TRBJ2-2	TRBV6-1
SVGSQGAGQPQH	TRBJ1-5	TRBV29-1
ASSVTWALPNEQF	TRBJ2-1	TRBV18
ASSITGSGWMVGSNEQF	TRBJ2-1	TRBV6-1
SATGLRGTEAF	TRBJ1-1	TRBV20-1
SASPLVGEFYEQF	NA	TRBV20-1
ASSRDRVVPYNEQF	TRBJ2-1	TRBV19
ASSSRRPSYNEQF	TRBJ2-1	TRBV11-3
ASSSGPPQPQH	TRBJ1-5	TRBV6-1
ASTFDRGMNTEAF	TRBJ1-1	TRBV7-2
ASSFGLPGAKNIQY	TRBJ2-4	TRBV28
ASSLVGTGDTEAF	TRBJ1-1	TRBV12-3/TRBV12-4
AKVGDRVTDTQY	TRBJ2-3	TRBV29-1
ASSLVGTGGLNEQF	TRBJ2-1	TRBV7-2
ASSPAPGTTYEQY	TRBJ2-7	TRBV3-1
ASRGRENTEAF	TRBJ1-1	TRBV19
ASSTGTSGRAHSADTQY	TRBJ2-3	TRBV7-9
ASRKSGTRDQPQH	TRBJ1-5	TRBV19
AWSVWGGEAF	TRBJ1-1	TRBV30